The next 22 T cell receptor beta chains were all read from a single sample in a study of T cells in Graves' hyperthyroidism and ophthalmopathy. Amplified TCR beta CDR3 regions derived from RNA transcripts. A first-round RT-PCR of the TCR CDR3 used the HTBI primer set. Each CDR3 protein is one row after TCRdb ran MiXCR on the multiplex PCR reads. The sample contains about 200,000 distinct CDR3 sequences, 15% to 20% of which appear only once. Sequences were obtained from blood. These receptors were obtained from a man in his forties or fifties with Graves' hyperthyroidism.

The CDR3 DNA reads TGTGCCAGCAGTGCTACAGGGGGCGCCGGTTCACCCCTCCACTTT. Translating gives CASSATGGAGSPLHF. The chain couples TRBV6-1 to TRBJ1-6; TRBD1 aligns across 9 bases. The CDR3 is 15 residues long. V shed 4 bases, J shed 9 bases, and the junction held 7 bases outside the gene matches. Germline V gene data show CDR1 as MNHNS and CDR2 as SASEGT.

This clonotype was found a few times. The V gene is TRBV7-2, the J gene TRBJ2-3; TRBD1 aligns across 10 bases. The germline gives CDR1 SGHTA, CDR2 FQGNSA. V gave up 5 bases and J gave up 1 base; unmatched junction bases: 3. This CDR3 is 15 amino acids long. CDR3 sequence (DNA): TGTGCCAGCAGCAGACAGGGGGCTGGCACAGATACGCAGTATTTT. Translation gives CASSRQGAGTDTQYF. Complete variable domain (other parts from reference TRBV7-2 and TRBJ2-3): GAGVSQSPSNKVTEKGKDVELRCDPISGHTALYWYRQSLGQGLEFLIYFQGNSAPDKSGLPSDRFSAERTGGSVSTLTIQRTQQEDSAVYLCASSRQGAGTDTQYFGPGTRLTVL.

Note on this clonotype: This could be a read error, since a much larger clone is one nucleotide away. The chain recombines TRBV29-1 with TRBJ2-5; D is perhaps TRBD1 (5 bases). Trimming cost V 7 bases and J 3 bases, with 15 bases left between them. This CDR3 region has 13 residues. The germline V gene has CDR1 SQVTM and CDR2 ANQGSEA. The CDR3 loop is CSGEGAGKETQYF. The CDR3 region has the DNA TGCAGCGGGGAAGGGGCAGGGAAAGAGACCCAGTACTTC.

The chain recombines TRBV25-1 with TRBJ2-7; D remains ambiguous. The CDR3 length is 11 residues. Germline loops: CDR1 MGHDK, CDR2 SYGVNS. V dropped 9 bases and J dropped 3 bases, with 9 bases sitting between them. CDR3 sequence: CASSTIYEQYF. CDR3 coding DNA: TGTGCCAGTTCTACCATCTACGAGCAGTACTTC.

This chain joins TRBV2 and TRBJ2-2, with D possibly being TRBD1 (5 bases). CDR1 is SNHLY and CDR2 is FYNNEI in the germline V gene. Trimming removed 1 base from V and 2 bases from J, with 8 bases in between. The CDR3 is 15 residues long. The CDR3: CASSEGTQNTGELFF. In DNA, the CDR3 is TGTGCCAGCAGTGAAGGGACACAAAACACCGGGGAGCTGTTTTTT.

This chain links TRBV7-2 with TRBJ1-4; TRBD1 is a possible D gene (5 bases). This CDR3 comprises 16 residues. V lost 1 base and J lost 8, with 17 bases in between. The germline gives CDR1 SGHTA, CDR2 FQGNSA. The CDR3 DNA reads TGTGCCAGCAGCTTAGTCCGAGGGACCCAGGCAGAAAAACTGTTTTTT. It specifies CASSLVRGTQAEKLFF. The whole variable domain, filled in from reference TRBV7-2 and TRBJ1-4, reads GAGVSQSPSNKVTEKGKDVELRCDPISGHTALYWYRQSLGQGLEFLIYFQGNSAPDKSGLPSDRFSAERTGGSVSTLTIQRTQQEDSAVYLCASSLVRGTQAEKLFFGSGTQLSVL.

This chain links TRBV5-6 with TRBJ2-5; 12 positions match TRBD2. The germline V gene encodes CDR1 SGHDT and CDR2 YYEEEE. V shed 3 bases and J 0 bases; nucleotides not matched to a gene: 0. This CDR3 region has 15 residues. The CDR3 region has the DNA TGTGCCAGCAGCTGGACTAGCGGGAACCAAGAGACCCAGTACTTC. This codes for CASSWTSGNQETQYF.

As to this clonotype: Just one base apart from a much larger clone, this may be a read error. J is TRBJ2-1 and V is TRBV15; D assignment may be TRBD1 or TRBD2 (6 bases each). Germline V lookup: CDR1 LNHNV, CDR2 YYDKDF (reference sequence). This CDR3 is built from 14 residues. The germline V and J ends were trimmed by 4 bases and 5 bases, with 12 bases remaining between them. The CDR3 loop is CATSIRRGHNEQFF. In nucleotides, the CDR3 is TGTGCCACCAGCATACGCCGGGGGCACAATGAGCAGTTCTTC. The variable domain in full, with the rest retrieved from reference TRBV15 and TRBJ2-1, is DAMVIQNPRYQVTQFGKPVTLSCSQTLNHNVMYWYQQKSSQAPKLLFHYYDKDFNNEADTPDNFQSRRPNTSFCFLDIRSPGLGDTAMYLCATSIRRGHNEQFFGPGTRLTVL.

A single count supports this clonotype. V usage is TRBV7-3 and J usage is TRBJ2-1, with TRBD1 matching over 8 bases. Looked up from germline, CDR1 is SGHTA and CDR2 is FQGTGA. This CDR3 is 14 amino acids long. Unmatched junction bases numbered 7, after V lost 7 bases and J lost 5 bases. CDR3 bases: TGTGCCAGCACCTACCAGGGGGCGGACAATGAGCAGTTCTTC. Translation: CASTYQGADNEQFF.

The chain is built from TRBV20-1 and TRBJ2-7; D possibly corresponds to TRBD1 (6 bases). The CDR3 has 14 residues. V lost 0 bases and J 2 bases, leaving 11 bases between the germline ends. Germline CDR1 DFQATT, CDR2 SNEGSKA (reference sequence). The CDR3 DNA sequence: TGCAGTGCTAGAGATCCTTCAGGGGCCTACGAGCAGTACTTC. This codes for CSARDPSGAYEQYF.

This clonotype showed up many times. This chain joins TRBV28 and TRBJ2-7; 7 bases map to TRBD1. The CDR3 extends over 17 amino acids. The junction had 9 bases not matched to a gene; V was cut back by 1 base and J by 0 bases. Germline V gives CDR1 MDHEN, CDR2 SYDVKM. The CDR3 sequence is CASSLSLTGSYSYEQYF. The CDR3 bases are TGTGCCAGCAGTTTATCCCTGACAGGGAGCTACTCCTACGAGCAGTACTTC.

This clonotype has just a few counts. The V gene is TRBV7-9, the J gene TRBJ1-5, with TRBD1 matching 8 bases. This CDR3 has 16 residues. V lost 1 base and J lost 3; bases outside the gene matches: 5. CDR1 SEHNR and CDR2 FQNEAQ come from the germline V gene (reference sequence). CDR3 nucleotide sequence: TGTGCCAGCAGCTTAGGTAGGACAGGGCCCAATCAGCCCCAGCATTTT. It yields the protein CASSLGRTGPNQPQHF.

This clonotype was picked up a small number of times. For the CDR3, the DNA is TGTGCCAGCATGGGGGCGAGCTCTGGAAACACCATATATTTT. It translates to CASMGASSGNTIYF. This chain connects TRBV6-1 to TRBJ1-3; TRBD1 is a possible D gene (6 bases). The ends were cut back, 7 bases at V and 0 bases at J, with 10 bases in the middle. This CDR3 contains 14 residues. The germline V gene has CDR1 MNHNS and CDR2 SASEGT.

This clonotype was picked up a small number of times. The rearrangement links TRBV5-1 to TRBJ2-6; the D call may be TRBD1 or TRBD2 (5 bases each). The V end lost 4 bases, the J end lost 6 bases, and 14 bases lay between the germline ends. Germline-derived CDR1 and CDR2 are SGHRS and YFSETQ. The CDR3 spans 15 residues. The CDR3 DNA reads TGCGCCAGCAGCATGGACGGGGCTGAGGCCAACGTCCTGACTTTC. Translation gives CASSMDGAEANVLTF.

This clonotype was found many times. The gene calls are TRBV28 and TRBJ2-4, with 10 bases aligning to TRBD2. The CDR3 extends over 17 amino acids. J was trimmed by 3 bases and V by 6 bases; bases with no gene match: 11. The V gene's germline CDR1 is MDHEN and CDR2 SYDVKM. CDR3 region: CASSPGSGRAGKNIQYF. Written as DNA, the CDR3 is TGTGCCAGCAGCCCGGGGAGCGGGAGGGCTGGCAAAAACATTCAGTACTTC.

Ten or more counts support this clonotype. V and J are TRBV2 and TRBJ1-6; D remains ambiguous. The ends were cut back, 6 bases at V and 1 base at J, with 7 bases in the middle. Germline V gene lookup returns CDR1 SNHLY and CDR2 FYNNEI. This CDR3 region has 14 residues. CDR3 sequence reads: CASSPGSYNSPLHF. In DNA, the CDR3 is TGTGCCAGCAGCCCCGGGTCCTATAATTCACCCCTCCACTTT.

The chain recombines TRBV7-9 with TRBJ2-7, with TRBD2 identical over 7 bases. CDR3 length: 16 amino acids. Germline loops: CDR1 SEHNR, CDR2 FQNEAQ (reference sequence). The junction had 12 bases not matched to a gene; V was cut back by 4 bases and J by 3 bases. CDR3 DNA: TGTGCCAGCAGCTCCCTCCGCTGGACTAGTGGCTACGAGCAGTACTTC. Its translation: CASSSLRWTSGYEQYF.

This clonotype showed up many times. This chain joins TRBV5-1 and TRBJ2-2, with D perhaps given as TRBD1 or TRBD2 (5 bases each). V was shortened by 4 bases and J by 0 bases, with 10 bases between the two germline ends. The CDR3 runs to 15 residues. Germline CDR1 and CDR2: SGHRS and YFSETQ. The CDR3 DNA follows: TGCGCCAGCAGCCTAGGGACCGCGAACACCGGGGAGCTGTTTTTT. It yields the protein CASSLGTANTGELFF.

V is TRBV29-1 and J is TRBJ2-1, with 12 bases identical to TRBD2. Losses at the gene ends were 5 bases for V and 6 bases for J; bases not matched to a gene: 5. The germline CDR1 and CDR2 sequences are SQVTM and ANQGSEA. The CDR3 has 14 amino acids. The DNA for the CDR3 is TGCAGCGTTAGGGGACTAGCGGGCGCCAATGAGCAGTTCTTC. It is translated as CSVRGLAGANEQFF.

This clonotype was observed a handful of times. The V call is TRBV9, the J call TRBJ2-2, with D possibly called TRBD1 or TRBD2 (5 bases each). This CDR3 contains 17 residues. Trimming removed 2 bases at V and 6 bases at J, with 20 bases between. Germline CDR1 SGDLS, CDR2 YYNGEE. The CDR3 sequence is CASSVLRDPTAAGELFF. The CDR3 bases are TGTGCCAGCAGCGTCCTCCGGGACCCTACCGCCGCCGGGGAGCTGTTTTTT.

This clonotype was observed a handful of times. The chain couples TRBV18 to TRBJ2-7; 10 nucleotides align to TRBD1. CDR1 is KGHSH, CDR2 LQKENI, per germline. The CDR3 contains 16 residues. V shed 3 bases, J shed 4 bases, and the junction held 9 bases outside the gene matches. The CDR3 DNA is TGTGCCAGCTCACCGCCCGGGACAGGGGTTGAGTACGAGCAGTACTTC. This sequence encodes CASSPPGTGVEYEQYF.

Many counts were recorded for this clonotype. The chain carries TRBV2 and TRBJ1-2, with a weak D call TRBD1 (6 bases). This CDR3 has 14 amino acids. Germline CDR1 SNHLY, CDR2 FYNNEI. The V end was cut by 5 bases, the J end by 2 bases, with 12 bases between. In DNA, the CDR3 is TGTGCCAGCAGTTCGGACAGCGGGAACTATGGCTACACCTTC. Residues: CASSSDSGNYGYTF.